This T cell receptor (beta chain) derives from a study of blood T cell repertoires in COVID-19. Produced via immunoSEQ multiplex PCR; TCRdb's table is partial and in-frame only. The sample has 300,000 to 450,000 clones, approximately 89% seen once; the top ten hold 3% to 4.5%. CDR1 and CDR2 from the germline V gene are MRHNA and SNTAGT. The CDR3 totals 13 residues. V gave up 2 bases and J gave up 4 bases, with 8 bases separating them. This clone was found a few times. Sequencing was done on a sample of peripheral blood. The rearrangement links TRBV6-4 to TRBJ1-2; D unresolved. The receptor's source is a woman in her fifties or sixties with COVID-19, enrolled during active disease. CDR3 in DNA: TGTGCCAGCAGTGACAGGAGGGCCTATGGCTACACCTTC. It yields the protein CASSDRRAYGYTF.